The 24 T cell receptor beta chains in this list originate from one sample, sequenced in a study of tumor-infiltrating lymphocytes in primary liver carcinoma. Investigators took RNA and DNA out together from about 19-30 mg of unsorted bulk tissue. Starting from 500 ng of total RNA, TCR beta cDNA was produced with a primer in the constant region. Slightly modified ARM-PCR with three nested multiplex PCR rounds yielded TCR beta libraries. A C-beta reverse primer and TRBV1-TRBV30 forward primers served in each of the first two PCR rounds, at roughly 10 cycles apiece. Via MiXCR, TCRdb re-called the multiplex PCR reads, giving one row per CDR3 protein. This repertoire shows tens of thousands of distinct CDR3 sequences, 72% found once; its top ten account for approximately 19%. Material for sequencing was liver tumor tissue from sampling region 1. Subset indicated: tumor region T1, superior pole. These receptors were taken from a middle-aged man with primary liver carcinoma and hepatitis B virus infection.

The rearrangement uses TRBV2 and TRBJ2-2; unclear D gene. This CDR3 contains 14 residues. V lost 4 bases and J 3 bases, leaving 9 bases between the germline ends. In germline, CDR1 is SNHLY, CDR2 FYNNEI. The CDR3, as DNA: TGTGCCAGCAGTGTACGAGCCCACACCGGGGAGCTGTTTTTT. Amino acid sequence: CASSVRAHTGELFF.

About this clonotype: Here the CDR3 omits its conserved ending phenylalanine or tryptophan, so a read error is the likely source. The CDR3 DNA follows: TGCAGCGTTGAAAAGGCGAGCCATACGCAGCATTCT. This gives the protein CSVEKASHTQHS. This rearrangement joins TRBV29-1 to TRBJ2-3; no clear D gene. Judging by the DNA end, TRBJ1-5 fits better; the J call may be wrong. CDR1 is SQVTM, CDR2 ANQGSEA, per germline. The CDR3 contains 12 residues.

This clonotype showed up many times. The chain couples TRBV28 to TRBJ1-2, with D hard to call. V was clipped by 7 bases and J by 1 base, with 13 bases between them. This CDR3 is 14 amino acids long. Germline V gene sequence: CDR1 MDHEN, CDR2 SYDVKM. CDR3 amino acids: CASTRVGLNYGYTF. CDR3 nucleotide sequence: TGTGCCAGCACCCGCGTCGGCCTTAACTATGGCTACACCTTC.

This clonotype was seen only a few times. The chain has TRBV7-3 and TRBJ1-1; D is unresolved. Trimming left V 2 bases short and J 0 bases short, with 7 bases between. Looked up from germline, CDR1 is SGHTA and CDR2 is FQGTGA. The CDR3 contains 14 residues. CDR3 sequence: CASSLLSVNTEAFF. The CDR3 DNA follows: TGTGCCAGCAGCTTACTGTCAGTGAACACTGAAGCTTTCTTT.

The CDR3 sequence is CASREDRGRASPIHF. The CDR3 DNA is TGTGCCAGTAGGGAAGACAGGGGCCGGGCTTCACCGATCCACTTT. J is TRBJ1-6 and V is TRBV11-2, with 8 bases that match TRBD1. With V trimmed by 9 bases and J by 17 bases, 21 bases remained unmatched. The CDR3 runs to 15 residues. Germline V CDR1 and CDR2: SGHAT, FQNNGV.

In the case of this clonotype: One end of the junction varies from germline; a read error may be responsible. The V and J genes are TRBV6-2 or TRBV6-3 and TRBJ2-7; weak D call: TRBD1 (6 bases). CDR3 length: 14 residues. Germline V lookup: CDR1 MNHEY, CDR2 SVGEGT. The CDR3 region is CASSSGHSSYDQYF. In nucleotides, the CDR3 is TGTGCCAGCAGCTCGGGACATAGCTCCTACGACCAGTACTTC.

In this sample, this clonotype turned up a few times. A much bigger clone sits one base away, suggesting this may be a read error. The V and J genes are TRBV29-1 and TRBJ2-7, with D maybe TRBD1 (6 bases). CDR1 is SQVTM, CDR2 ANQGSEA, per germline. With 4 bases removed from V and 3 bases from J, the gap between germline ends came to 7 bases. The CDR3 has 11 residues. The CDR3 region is CSVVGGYEQYF. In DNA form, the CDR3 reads TGCAGCGTTGTAGGGGGCTACGAGCAGTACTTC.

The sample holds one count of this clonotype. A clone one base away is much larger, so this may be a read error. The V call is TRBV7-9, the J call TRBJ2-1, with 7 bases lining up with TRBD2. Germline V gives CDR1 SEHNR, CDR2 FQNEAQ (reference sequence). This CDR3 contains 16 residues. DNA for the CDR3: TGTGCCAGCAGCCTCCACTCTAGCGGAGCCTACAATGAGCGGTTCTTC. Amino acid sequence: CASSLHSSGAYNERFF.

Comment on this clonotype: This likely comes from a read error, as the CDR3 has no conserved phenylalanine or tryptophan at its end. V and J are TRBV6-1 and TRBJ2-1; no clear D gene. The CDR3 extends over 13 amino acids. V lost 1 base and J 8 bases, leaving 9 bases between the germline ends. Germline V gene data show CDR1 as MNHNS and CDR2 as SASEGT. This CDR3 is CASSEVVVDEQFL. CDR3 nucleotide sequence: TGTGCCAGCAGTGAAGTGGTAGTCGATGAGCAGTTCTTA.

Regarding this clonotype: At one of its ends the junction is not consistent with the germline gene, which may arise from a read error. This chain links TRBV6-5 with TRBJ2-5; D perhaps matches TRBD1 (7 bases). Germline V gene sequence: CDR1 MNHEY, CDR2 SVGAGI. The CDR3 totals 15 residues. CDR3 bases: TGTGCCGGCAGTTACTCTGAGCAGGGGGGAGAAACCCAGTACTTC. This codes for CAGSYSEQGGETQYF.

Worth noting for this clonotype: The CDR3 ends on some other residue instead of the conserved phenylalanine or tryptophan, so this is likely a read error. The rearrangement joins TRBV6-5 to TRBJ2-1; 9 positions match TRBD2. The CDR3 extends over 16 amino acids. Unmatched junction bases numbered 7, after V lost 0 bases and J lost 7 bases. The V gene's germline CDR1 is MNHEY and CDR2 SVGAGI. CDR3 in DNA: TGTGCCAGCAGTTACTCGGCGGGAGGGCAGGGAAATGAGCAGTTCATC. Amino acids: CASSYSAGGQGNEQFI.

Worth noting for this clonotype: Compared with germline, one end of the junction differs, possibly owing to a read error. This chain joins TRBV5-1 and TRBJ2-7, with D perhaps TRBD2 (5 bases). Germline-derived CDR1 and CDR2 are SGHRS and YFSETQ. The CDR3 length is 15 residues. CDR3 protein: CASSSTSGSSYEHYF. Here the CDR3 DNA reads TGCGCCAGCAGCTCGACAAGTGGGAGCTCCTACGAGCACTACTTC.

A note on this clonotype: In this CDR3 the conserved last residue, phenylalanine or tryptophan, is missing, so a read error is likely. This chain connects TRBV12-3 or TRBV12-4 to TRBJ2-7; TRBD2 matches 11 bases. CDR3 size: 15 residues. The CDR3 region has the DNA TGTGTCAGCAGTTTATCGACTAGCGGGATGTACGAGCAGTACCTC. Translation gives CVSSLSTSGMYEQYL.

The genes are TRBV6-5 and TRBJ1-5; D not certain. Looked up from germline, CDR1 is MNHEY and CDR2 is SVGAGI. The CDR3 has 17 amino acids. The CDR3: CVISYDPPWATNQPQHF. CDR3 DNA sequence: TGTGTCATCAGTTATGACCCTCCATGGGCCACCAATCAGCCCCAGCATTTT.

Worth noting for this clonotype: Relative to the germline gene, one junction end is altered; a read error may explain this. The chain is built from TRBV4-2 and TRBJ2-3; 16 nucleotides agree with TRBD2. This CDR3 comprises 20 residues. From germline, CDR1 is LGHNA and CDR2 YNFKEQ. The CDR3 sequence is CVSSQGGGAGTSGRGDTQYF. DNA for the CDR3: TGTGTCAGCAGCCAAGGAGGGGGGGCCGGGACTAGCGGGAGGGGTGATACGCAGTATTTT.

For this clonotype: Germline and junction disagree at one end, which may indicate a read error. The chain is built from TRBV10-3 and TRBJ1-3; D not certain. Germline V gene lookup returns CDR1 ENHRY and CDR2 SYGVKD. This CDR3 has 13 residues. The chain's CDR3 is CAINEQSGNTIYF. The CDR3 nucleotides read TGCGCCATCAATGAACAATCTGGAAACACCATATATTTT.

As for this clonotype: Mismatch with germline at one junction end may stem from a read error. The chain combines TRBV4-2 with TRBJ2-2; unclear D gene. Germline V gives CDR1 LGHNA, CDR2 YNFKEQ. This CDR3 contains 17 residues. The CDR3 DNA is TGTGTCAGCAGCCAAGACGAGGACGAGCAGTCAGCCGGTGAGCTGTTTTTT. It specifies CVSSQDEDEQSAGELFF.

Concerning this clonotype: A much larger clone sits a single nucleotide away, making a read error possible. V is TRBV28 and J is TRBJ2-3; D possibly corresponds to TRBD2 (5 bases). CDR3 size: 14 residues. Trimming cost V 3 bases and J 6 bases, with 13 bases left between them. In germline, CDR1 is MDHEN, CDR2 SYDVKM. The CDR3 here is CASSFQRRRDTQYF. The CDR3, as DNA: TGTGCCAGCAGTTTTCAGCGGCGCAGGGATACGCAGTATTTT.

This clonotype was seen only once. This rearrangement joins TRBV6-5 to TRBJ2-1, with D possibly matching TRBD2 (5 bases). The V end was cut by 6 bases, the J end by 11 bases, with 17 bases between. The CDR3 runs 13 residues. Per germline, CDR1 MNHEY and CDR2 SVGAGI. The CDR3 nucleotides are TGTGCCAGCAGCTGGACGGGTAGCGATAAGCAGTTCTTC. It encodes CASSWTGSDKQFF.

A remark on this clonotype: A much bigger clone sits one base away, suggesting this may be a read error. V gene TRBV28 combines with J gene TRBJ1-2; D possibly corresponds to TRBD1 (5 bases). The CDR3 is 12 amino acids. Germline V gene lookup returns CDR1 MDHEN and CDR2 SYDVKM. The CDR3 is CVSSLGDYGYTF. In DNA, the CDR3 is TGTGTCAGCAGTTTAGGGGACTATGGCTACACCTTC.

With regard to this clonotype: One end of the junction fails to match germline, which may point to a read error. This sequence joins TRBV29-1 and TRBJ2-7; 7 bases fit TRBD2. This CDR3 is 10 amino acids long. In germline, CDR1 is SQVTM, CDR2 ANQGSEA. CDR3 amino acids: CSVERREHYF. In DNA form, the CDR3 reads TGCAGCGTTGAGCGGCGGGAGCATTACTTC.

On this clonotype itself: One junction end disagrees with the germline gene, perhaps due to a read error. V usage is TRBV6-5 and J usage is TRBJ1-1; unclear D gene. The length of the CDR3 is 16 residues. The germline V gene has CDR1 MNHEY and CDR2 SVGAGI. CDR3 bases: TGTGCCAGCAGTAATTATTTGGATAGGACCCTTACAGTAGCTTTCTTC. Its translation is CASSNYLDRTLTVAFF.

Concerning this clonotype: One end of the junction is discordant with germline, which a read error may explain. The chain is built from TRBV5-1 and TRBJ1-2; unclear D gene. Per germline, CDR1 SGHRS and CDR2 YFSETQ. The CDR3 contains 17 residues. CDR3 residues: CACSPGWRTDPNYGYTF. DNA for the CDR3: TGCGCCTGCAGCCCAGGATGGCGGACGGACCCAAACTATGGTTACACCTTC.

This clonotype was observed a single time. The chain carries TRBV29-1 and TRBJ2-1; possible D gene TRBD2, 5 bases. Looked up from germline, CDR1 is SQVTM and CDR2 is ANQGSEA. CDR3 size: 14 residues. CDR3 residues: CSGERYNSYNEQFF. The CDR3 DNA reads TGCAGTGGGGAGCGGTACAACTCCTACAATGAGCAGTTCTTC.